The 27 T cell receptor beta chains below all came from one sample that was sequenced in a study of T cell responses to AZD1222 COVID-19 vaccine. Profiled with immunoSEQ multiplex PCR; TCRdb holds only in-frame clones, not every one. The data contain some 180,000 clones, about nine tenths of them seen just once; the ten biggest clones take up 1.5% to 2%. The sequencing used peripheral blood, collected 28 days after the second AZD1222 dose. Source of these receptors: an adult who received the AZD1222 COVID-19 vaccine.

This clone was seen a single time. The rearrangement links TRBV2 to TRBJ2-5; 10 nucleotides align to TRBD1. Germline CDR1 and CDR2: SNHLY and FYNNEI. This CDR3 has 14 residues. The V gene end was trimmed by 6 bases and the J gene end by 4 bases; junction bases not matched to a gene: 5. In DNA, the CDR3 is TGTGCCAGCAGATCGACAGGGGGCGTAGAGACCCAGTACTTC. This translates into CASRSTGGVETQYF.

The count of this clone is one. V and J are TRBV4-2 and TRBJ2-3, with 7 nucleotides matching TRBD2. This CDR3 spans 13 amino acids. The ends lost 2 bases at V and 9 bases at J; junction bases unmatched: 5. Germline CDR1 LGHNA, CDR2 YNFKEQ. The CDR3 DNA is TGTGCCAGCAGCCAAAGTACTAGCGAGACGCAGTATTTT. It codes for CASSQSTSETQYF.

J is TRBJ1-6 and V is TRBV10-3; 11 positions agree with TRBD1. Germline loops: CDR1 ENHRY, CDR2 SYGVKD. The V segment lost 6 bases and the J segment 5 bases; nucleotides outside the gene matches: 3. There are 15 residues in the CDR3. CDR3 DNA: TGTGCCATCAGCGGGACAGGGGGGGATAATTCACCCCTCCACTTT. Amino acids: CAISGTGGDNSPLHF.

The V gene is TRBV7-8, the J gene TRBJ2-3; D unclear. The CDR3 runs to 14 residues. Trimming shortened V by 0 bases and J by 4 bases, and 8 bases separated the two germline ends. Per the germline V gene, CDR1 is SGHVS and CDR2 is FQNEAQ. The CDR3 loop reads CASSLAKWADTQYF. CDR3 sequence (DNA): TGTGCCAGCAGCTTAGCGAAGTGGGCAGATACGCAGTATTTT.

The chain has TRBV27 and TRBJ2-1, with TRBD1 matching 7 bases. The V segment lost 5 bases and the J segment 9 bases; nucleotides outside the gene matches: 22. The germline V gene has CDR1 MNHEY and CDR2 SMNVEV (reference sequence). The CDR3 has 18 amino acids. The CDR3 sequence: CASSPRQGSLRTAGEQFF. The DNA of the CDR3 is TGTGCCAGCAGTCCCCGACAGGGCTCTCTACGCACGGCGGGTGAGCAGTTCTTC.

The chain has TRBV29-1 and TRBJ1-1; no definite D call. This CDR3 has 11 residues. The germline V gene encodes CDR1 SQVTM and CDR2 ANQGSEA. V lost 0 bases and J lost 1, with 0 bases in between. CDR3 bases: TGCAGCGTTGAAGAGAACACTGAAGCTTTCTTT. Translating it yields CSVEENTEAFF.

The rearrangement links TRBV11-3 to TRBJ2-1; TRBD2 aligns across 7 bases. The trim removed 3 bases at V and 0 bases at J, leaving 5 bases unmatched. Germline V gene data show CDR1 as SGHNT and CDR2 as YENEEA. The CDR3 is made up of 16 amino acids. The DNA for the CDR3 is TGTGCCAGCAGCTTTAGGAGCGGGGCCTCCTACAATGAGCAGTTCTTC. Encoded protein: CASSFRSGASYNEQFF.

The genes are TRBV27 and TRBJ2-1; TRBD1 is a possible D gene (6 bases). The CDR3 spans 15 residues. The germline V gene has CDR1 MNHEY and CDR2 SMNVEV (reference sequence). V lost 2 bases and J lost 6, with 14 bases in between. DNA for the CDR3: TGTGCCAGCAGTTTAAGGGGACAAACAAGCAATGAGCAGTTCTTC. It codes for CASSLRGQTSNEQFF.

The CDR3 reads CASSLGLAGSTDTQYF. DNA of the CDR3: TGTGCCAGCAGTTTAGGCCTAGCGGGATCCACAGATACGCAGTATTTT. The gene calls are TRBV27 and TRBJ2-3; TRBD2 matches at 9 bases. J gave up 2 bases and V 2 bases, and 5 bases lay outside the gene matches. Germline V CDR1 and CDR2: MNHEY, SMNVEV (reference sequence). This CDR3 has 16 amino acids.

The chain is built from TRBV28 and TRBJ1-3; no reliable D call. The V gene lost 6 bases and the J gene lost 0 bases, with 9 bases spanning the gap. The CDR3 is 14 amino acids. Germline lookup yields CDR1 MDHEN and CDR2 SYDVKM. The CDR3: CASSAGSSGNTIYF. CDR3 in DNA: TGTGCCAGCAGCGCAGGATCCTCTGGAAACACCATATATTTT.

This sequence joins TRBV20-1 and TRBJ2-2; D not certain. CDR3 length: 11 amino acids. Per germline, CDR1 DFQATT and CDR2 SNEGSKA (reference sequence). V lost 5 bases, J lost 5 bases, and 6 bases lay in between. This CDR3 reads CSAHDTGELFF. CDR3 nucleotides: TGCAGTGCTCATGATACCGGGGAGCTGTTTTTT.

This rearrangement joins TRBV16 to TRBJ2-3; D is uncertain. V was cut by 4 bases and J by 6 bases, with 8 bases left in between. Germline CDR1 KGHSY, CDR2 FQNENV. The CDR3 is made up of 12 amino acids. The CDR3 spells CASSPGSDTQYF. The DNA of the CDR3 is TGTGCCAGCAGCCCGGGTAGTGATACGCAGTATTTT.

This chain links TRBV19 with TRBJ1-3, with 7 bases that match TRBD1. The CDR3 is made up of 14 amino acids. Germline V gene sequence: CDR1 LNHDA, CDR2 SQIVND (reference sequence). V shed 7 bases and J 4 bases; nucleotides not matched to a gene: 7. CDR3 sequence reads: CASTITGEGNTIYF. In DNA form, the CDR3 reads TGTGCCAGTACAATCACAGGGGAAGGAAACACCATATATTTT.

This chain links TRBV7-2 with TRBJ1-2; D perhaps matches TRBD1 (5 bases). Germline CDR1 is SGHTA and CDR2 is FQGNSA. Deletions cut 5 bases from V and 4 bases from J, with 11 bases between. The CDR3 extends over 13 amino acids. As DNA, the CDR3 is TGTGCCAGCAGCCCCCAGGGAGCCTATGGCTACACCTTC. Protein: CASSPQGAYGYTF.

The V call is TRBV21-1, the J call TRBJ2-1; whether TRBD2, the table's D call, matches the DNA was not checked. TRBV21-1 is annotated as a pseudogene. The CDR3 runs 13 residues. CDR3 sequence: CASSHPMGEGQFF. CDR3 sequence (DNA): TGTGCCAGCAGCCACCCCATGGGCGAGGGGCAGTTCTTC.

The table lists this clone with a count of one. The chain carries TRBV3-1 (or the pseudogene TRBV3-2) and TRBJ1-2, with 9 bases fitting TRBD1. The CDR3 has 16 residues. Germline trimming cut 4 bases from V and 7 bases from J; bases unmatched to any gene: 13. CDR1 is LGHDT, CDR2 YNNKEL, per germline (reference sequence). The DNA of the CDR3 is TGTGCCAGCAGCCCTACCCTGACAGGGGGTGGGACTGGCTACACCTTC. Translating gives CASSPTLTGGGTGYTF.

The chain couples TRBV5-6 to TRBJ2-7; a possible D gene is TRBD1 (6 bases). Trimming shortened V by 6 bases and J by 2 bases, and 21 bases separated the two germline ends. The germline V gene encodes CDR1 SGHDT and CDR2 YYEEEE. The CDR3 loop spans 16 amino acids. The CDR3 is CASTSIGGKSTYEQYF. The CDR3 nucleotides are TGTGCCAGCACTTCGATAGGGGGAAAGTCAACCTACGAGCAGTACTTC.

This clone showed up just once. The chain uses TRBV20-1 and TRBJ1-3; 7 nucleotides line up with TRBD1. The germline V gene has CDR1 DFQATT and CDR2 SNEGSKA (reference sequence). The CDR3 contains 14 residues. V shed 3 bases and J 4 bases; nucleotides not matched to a gene: 6. The CDR3 DNA reads TGCAGTGCTAGTCTTACGACAGGGGGAAACACCATATATTTT. Protein product: CSASLTTGGNTIYF.

The chain combines TRBV19 with TRBJ2-3; TRBD2 is a possible D gene (5 bases). CDR3 length equals 16 residues. Germline loops: CDR1 LNHDA, CDR2 SQIVND (reference sequence). The germline V and J ends were trimmed by 3 bases and 0 bases, with 13 bases remaining between them. The chain's CDR3 is CASSIGLAGSTDTQYF. The CDR3 DNA reads TGTGCCAGTAGTATTGGCCTAGCCGGGAGCACAGATACGCAGTATTTT.

The V and J genes are TRBV5-1 and TRBJ2-3; possibly TRBD2 for D (6 bases). The CDR3 runs to 16 residues. Trimming took off 0 bases at V and 0 bases at J, with 11 bases between the two ends. Per germline, CDR1 SGHRS and CDR2 YFSETQ. The DNA of the CDR3 is TGCGCCAGCAGCTTGGACCGGAGGGCCAGCACAGATACGCAGTATTTT. This sequence encodes CASSLDRRASTDTQYF.

The chain links TRBV6-5 to TRBJ2-5, with 9 bases that match TRBD2. Germline V gene sequence: CDR1 MNHEY, CDR2 SVGAGI. The CDR3 length is 15 residues. V lost 2 bases to trimming and J lost 5 bases; unmatched junction nucleotides: 6. CDR3 nucleotides: TGTGCCAGCAGTTACCGGCGGGGGGGCGTGGAGACCCAGTACTTC. It yields the protein CASSYRRGGVETQYF.

The DNA for the CDR3 is TGTGCCAGCAGCCCGTCCTGGGGGGGGCCCAGCACAGATACGCAGTATTTT. Translating it yields CASSPSWGGPSTDTQYF. The rearrangement joins TRBV11-2 to TRBJ2-3; maybe TRBD2 (7 bases). Germline values: CDR1 SGHAT, CDR2 FQNNGV. The CDR3 totals 17 residues. V was clipped by 5 bases and J by 0 bases, with 18 bases between them.

This chain links TRBV2 with TRBJ2-1; 7 nucleotides line up with TRBD2. CDR1 and CDR2 from the germline V gene are SNHLY and FYNNEI. J was trimmed by 6 bases and V by 5 bases; bases with no gene match: 16. This CDR3 is built from 17 residues. CDR3 bases: TGTGCCAGCAGTTCCCCCACTGGACTAGGACTCGGCAATGAGCAGTTCTTC. As protein: CASSSPTGLGLGNEQFF.

V and J are TRBV6-5 and TRBJ2-7, with D tentatively TRBD2 (5 bases). Germline V gene data show CDR1 as MNHEY and CDR2 as SVGAGI. The CDR3 is made up of 15 amino acids. V gave up 4 bases and J gave up 3 bases, with 16 bases separating them. DNA for the CDR3: TGTGCCAGCAGTTTGGAACTAGTGTTTTTCTACGAGCAGTACTTC. It specifies CASSLELVFFYEQYF.

Of note for this clone: The sample contains more than one DNA sequence encoding this CDR3. The chain joins TRBV11-2 to TRBJ2-7; 11 bases agree with TRBD2. This CDR3 contains 16 residues. From germline, CDR1 is SGHAT and CDR2 FQNNGV. J lost 0 bases, V lost 2 bases, and 3 bases had no gene match. CDR3 bases: TGTGCCAGCAGCTTATATACTAGCGGGAGCTCCTACGAGCAGTACTTC. Its protein is CASSLYTSGSSYEQYF. The full variable domain, completed using reference TRBV11-2 and TRBJ2-7, is EAGVAQSPRYKIIEKRQSVAFWCNPISGHATLYWYQQILGQGPKLLIQFQNNGVVDDSQLPKDRFSAERLKGVDSTLKIQPAKLEDSAVYLCASSLYTSGSSYEQYFGPGTRLTVT.

The V and J genes are TRBV14 and TRBJ2-7, with unresolved D. Germline values: CDR1 SGHDN, CDR2 FVKESK. The CDR3 runs 15 residues. The V and J ends lost 0 bases and 2 bases respectively, with 11 bases between them. The CDR3, as DNA: TGTGCCAGCAGCCAAGATTTGGCCAGCACCTACGAGCAGTACTTC. It specifies CASSQDLASTYEQYF.

Remarks on this clone: Other DNA sequences in this specimen translate into the identical CDR3. The gene calls are TRBV7-2 and TRBJ2-3; D assignment may be TRBD1 or TRBD2 (7 bases each). CDR1 SGHTA and CDR2 FQGNSA come from the germline V gene. V dropped 3 bases and J dropped 4 bases, with 11 bases sitting between them. The CDR3 is 14 residues long. The CDR3 bases are TGTGCCAGCAGCTTGGGAGGGGGCGCAGATACGCAGTATTTT. Translating it yields CASSLGGGADTQYF.